The present entry profiles one T cell receptor beta chain with its context. Its cognate antigen is unknown. Both 60 Vbeta primers and 13 Jbeta primers went into the PCR. Libraries were prepared by immunoSEQ multiplex PCR; TCRdb keeps only in-frame clonotypes and omits some of them. Among under 250,000 clones listed, around 85% were seen once. These data belong to a study of cytomegalovirus exposure and HLA in healthy donors. Study-wide results and caveats: Beyond CMV serostatus, there was no information to go on about immune exposure. 87-base-pair reads could not separate some V segments, including TRBV6-2 and TRBV6-3.

This CDR3 comprises 14 residues. Germline CDR1 is MNHEY and CDR2 is SMNVEV (reference sequence). The ends lost 3 bases at V and 8 bases at J; junction bases unmatched: 7. The TCR comes from a woman aged 45 to 65 in good health and CMV-seronegative. Sample: PBMCs. The genes are TRBV27 and TRBJ1-2, with TRBD1 matching 9 bases. CDR3 sequence: CASSFLGTGSGYTF. The CDR3 DNA sequence: TGTGCCAGCAGTTTTCTCGGGACAGGGAGCGGCTACACCTTC.